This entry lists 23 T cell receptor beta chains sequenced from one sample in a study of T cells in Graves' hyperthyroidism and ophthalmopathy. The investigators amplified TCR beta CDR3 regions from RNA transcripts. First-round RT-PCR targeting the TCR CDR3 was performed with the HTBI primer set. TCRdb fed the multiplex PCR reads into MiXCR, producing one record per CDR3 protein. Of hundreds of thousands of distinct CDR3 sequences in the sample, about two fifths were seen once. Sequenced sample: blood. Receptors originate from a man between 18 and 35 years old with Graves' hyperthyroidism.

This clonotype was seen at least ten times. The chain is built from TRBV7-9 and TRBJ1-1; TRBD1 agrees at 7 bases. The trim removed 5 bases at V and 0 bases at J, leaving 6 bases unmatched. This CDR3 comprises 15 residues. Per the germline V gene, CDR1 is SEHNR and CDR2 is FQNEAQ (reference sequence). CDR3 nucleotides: TGTGCCAGCAGCCTAGAGGGACAGATGAACACTGAAGCTTTCTTT. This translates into CASSLEGQMNTEAFF.

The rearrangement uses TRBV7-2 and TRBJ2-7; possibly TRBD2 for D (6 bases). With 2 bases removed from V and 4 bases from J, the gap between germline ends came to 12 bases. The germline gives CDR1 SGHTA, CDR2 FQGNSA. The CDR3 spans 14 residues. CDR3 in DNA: TGTGCCAGCAGCTTAACGTTGCGGGGTTACGAGCAGTACTTC. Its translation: CASSLTLRGYEQYF.

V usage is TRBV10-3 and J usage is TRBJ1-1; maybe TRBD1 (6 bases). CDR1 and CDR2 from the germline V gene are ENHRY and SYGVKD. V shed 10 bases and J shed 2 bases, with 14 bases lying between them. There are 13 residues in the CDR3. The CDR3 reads CASTEDSNTEAFF. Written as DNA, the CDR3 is TGTGCCAGCACCGAGGACAGTAACACTGAAGCTTTCTTT.

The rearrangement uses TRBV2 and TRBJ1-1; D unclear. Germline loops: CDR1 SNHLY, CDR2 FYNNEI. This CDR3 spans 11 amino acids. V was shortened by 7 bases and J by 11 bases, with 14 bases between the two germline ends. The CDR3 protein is CASTRGNQAFF. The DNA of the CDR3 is TGTGCCAGCACCAGAGGGAACCAGGCTTTCTTT.

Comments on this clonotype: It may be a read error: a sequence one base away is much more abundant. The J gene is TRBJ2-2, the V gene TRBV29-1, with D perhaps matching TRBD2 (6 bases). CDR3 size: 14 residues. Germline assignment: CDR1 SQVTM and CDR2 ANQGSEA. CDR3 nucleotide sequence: TGCAGCGTTCGGGCGGGGAGTAGGGCCGGGGAGCTGCTTTTT. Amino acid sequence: CSVRAGSRAGELLF.

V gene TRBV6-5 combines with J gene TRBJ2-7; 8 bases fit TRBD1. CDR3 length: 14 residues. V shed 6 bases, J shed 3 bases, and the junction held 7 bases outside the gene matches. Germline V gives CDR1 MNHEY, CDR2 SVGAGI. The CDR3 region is CASSATGQGYEQYF. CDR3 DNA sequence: TGTGCCAGCAGCGCGACCGGACAGGGCTACGAGCAGTACTTC.

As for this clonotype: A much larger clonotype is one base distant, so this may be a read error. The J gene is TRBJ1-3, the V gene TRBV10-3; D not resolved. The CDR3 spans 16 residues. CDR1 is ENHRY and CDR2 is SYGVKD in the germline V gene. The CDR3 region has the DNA TGTGTCATCAGTGAGGAGGGCGCGTTCTCTGGAAACACCATATATTTT. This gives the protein CVISEEGAFSGNTIYF.

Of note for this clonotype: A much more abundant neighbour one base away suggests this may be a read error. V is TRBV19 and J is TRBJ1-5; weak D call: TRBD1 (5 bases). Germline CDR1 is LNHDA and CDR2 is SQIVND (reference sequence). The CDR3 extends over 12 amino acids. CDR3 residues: CTTRDSARPQHF. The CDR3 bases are TGTACCACGCGGGACTCGGCCCGACCCCAGCATTTT.

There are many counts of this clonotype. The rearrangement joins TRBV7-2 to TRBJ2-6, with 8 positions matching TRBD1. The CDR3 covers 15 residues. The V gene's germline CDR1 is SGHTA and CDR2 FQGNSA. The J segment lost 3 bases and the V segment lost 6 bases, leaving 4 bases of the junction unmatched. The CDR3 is CASSSGGFGANVLTF. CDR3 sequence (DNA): TGTGCCAGCAGTTCAGGGGGCTTTGGGGCCAACGTCCTGACTTTC.

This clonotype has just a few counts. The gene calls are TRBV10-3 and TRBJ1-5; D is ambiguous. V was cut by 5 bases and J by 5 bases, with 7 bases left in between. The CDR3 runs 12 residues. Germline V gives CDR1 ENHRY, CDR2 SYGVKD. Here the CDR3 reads CAISSWDQPQHF. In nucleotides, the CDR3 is TGTGCCATCAGTAGTTGGGATCAGCCCCAGCATTTT.

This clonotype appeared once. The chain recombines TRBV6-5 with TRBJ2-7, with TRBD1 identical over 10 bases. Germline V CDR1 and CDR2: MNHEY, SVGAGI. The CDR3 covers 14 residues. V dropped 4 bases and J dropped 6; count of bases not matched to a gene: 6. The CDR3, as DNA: TGTGCCAGCAGTTCCTGGGACAGGGGTGCCGAGCAGTACTTC. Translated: CASSSWDRGAEQYF.

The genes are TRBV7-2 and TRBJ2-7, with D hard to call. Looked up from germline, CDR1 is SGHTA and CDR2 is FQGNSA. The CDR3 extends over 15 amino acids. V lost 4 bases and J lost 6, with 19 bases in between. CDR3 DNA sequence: TGTGCCAGCAGCTCCCCCCGGCACCTTGATTTCGAGCAGTACTTC. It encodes CASSSPRHLDFEQYF.

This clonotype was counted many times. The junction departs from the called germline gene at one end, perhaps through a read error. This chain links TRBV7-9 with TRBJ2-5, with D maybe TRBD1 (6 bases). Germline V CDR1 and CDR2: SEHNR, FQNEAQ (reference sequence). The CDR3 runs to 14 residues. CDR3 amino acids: CASSLTGNQETQYF. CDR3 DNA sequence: TGTGCTAGCAGCTTAACAGGGAACCAAGAGACCCAGTACTTC.

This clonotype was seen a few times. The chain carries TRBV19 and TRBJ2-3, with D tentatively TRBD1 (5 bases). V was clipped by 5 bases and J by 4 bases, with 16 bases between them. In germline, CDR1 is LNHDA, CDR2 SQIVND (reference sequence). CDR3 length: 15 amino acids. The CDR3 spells CASSPVPKGPDTQYF. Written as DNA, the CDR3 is TGTGCCAGTAGTCCCGTCCCAAAGGGGCCAGATACGCAGTATTTT. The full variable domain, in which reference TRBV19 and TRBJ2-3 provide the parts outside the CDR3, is DGGITQSPKYLFRKEGQNVTLSCEQNLNHDAMYWYRQDPGQGLRLIYYSQIVNDFQKGDIAEGYSVSREKKESFPLTVTSAQKNPTAFYLCASSPVPKGPDTQYFGPGTRLTVL.

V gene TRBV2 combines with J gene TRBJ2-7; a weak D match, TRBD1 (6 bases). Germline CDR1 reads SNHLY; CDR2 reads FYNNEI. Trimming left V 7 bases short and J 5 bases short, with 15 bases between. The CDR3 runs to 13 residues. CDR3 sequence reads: CASIRTVNHEQYF. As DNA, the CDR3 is TGTGCCAGCATTCGGACAGTCAACCACGAGCAGTACTTC.

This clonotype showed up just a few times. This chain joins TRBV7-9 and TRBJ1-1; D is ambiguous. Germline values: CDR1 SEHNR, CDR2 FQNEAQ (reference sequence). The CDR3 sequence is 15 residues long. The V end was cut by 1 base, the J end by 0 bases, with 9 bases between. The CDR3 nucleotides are TGTGCCAGCAGCTTAGTAGGGTCTCTGAACACTGAAGCTTTCTTT. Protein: CASSLVGSLNTEAFF.

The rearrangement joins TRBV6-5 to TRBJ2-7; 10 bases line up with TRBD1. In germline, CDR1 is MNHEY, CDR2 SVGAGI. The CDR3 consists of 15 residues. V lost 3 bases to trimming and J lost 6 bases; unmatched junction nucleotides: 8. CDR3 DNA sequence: TGTGCCAGCAGTTATTTCGACAGGGGGCTAGGCGAGCAGTACTTC. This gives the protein CASSYFDRGLGEQYF.

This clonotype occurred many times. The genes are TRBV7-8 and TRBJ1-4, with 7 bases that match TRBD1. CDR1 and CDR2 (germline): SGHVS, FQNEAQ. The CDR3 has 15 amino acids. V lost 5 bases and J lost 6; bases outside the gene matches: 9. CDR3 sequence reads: CASSAVDRDYEKLFF. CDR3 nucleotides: TGTGCCAGCAGCGCAGTAGACAGGGATTATGAAAAACTGTTTTTT. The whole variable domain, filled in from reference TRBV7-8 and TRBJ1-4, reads GAGVSQSPRYKVAKRGQDVALRCDPISGHVSLFWYQQALGQGPEFLTYFQNEAQLDKSGLPSDRFFAERPEGSVSTLKIQRTQQEDSAVYLCASSAVDRDYEKLFFGSGTQLSVL.

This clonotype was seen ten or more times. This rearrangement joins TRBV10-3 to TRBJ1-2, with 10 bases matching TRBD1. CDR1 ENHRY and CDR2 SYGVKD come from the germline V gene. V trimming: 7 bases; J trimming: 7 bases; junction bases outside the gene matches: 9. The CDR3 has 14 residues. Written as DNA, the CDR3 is TGTGCCATCACTGGGACAGGGGCCTCCGGTGGCTACACCTTC. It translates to CAITGTGASGGYTF.

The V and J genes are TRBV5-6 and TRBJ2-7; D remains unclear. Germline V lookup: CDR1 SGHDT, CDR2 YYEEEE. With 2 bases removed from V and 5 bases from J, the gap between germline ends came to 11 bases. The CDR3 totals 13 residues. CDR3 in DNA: TGTGCCAGCAGCTTCCCCCCCACCGACGAGCAGTACTTC. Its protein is CASSFPPTDEQYF.

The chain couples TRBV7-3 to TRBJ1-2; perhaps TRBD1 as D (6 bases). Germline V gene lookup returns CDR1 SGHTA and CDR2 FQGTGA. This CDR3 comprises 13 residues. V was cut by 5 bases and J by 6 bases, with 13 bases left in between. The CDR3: CASSRTGADGYTF. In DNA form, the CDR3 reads TGTGCCAGCAGCCGGACGGGGGCCGATGGCTACACCTTC.

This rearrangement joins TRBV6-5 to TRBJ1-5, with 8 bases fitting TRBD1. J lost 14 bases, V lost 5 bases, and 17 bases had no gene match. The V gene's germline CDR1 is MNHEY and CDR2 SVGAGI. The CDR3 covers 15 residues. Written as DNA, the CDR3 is TGTGCCAGCAGTCAGACAGGGGATTCGGGACGGACGGAGCATTTT. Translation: CASSQTGDSGRTEHF.

The CDR3 nucleotides read TGTGCCAGCAGCCTCGGACTGGGCATAGGGGGGGCCAACGTCCTGACTTTC. It is translated as CASSLGLGIGGANVLTF. The genes are TRBV7-2 and TRBJ2-6; D possibly corresponds to TRBD2 (5 bases). With 5 bases removed from V and 4 bases from J, the gap between germline ends came to 18 bases. This CDR3 spans 17 amino acids. Germline-derived CDR1 and CDR2 are SGHTA and FQGNSA.